One sample yielded the 8 T cell receptor beta chains listed below, sequenced in a study of OX40 agonist ivuxolimab in advanced cancers. Only in-frame clones appear in the TCRdb table, and some are missing; sequencing was by immunoSEQ multiplex PCR. Of about 96,000 clones listed, 70% to 85% are singletons. Here the sequenced sample was CD4+ or CD8+ T cells sorted from blood, taken in a trial of the OX40 agonist ivuxolimab. The receptors here all came from an adult with an advanced solid tumor such as melanoma, head and neck, liver or kidney cancer.

This clone has ten or more counts. The rearrangement joins TRBV30 to TRBJ1-6; TRBD1 is a possible D gene (5 bases). V lost 5 bases, J lost 14 bases, and 28 bases lay in between. This CDR3 contains 16 residues. Germline assignment: CDR1 GTSNPN and CDR2 SVGIG (reference sequence). The CDR3 DNA reads as TGTGCCTGGCAACCAGTACAGGTTATGTCGCCCCGCACCCTCCACTTT. Protein sequence: CAWQPVQVMSPRTLHF.

The CDR3 here is CASSQSVPGSLNTEAFF. The CDR3 nucleotides are TGCGCCAGCAGTCAATCGGTTCCGGGCAGCCTGAACACTGAAGCTTTCTTT. The chain couples TRBV23-1 to TRBJ1-1; D gene unclear. TRBV23-1 is an ORF, with its function uncertain. V lost 0 bases, J lost 0 bases, and 14 bases lay in between. This CDR3 region has 17 residues.

A few counts support this clone. The CDR3 nucleotides are TGTGCCAGCAGCTTTGACCGGTCACCCCTCCACTTT. This encodes CASSFDRSPLHF. This chain uses TRBV5-8 with TRBJ1-6; D is undetermined. Looked up from germline, CDR1 is SGHTS and CDR2 is YDEGEE. CDR3 length equals 12 residues. Trimming shortened V by 2 bases and J by 10 bases, and 7 bases separated the two germline ends.

The chain has TRBV18 and TRBJ1-1, with a possible D match to TRBD1 (5 bases). The CDR3 runs 15 residues. The V gene's germline CDR1 is KGHSH and CDR2 LQKENI. V was shortened by 1 base and J by 1 base, with 10 bases between the two germline ends. CDR3 residues: CASSPQGRGNTEAFF. In DNA, the CDR3 is TGTGCCAGCTCACCACAGGGGAGGGGGAACACTGAAGCTTTCTTT.

CDR3 nucleotide sequence: TGTGCCAGCAGCCCTTTAGCGGGGAAAGAGCAGTACTTC. Its translation is CASSPLAGKEQYF. The chain is built from TRBV7-9 and TRBJ2-7, with 8 bases that match TRBD2. The CDR3 length is 13 residues. Germline CDR1 reads SEHNR; CDR2 reads FQNEAQ (reference sequence). V shed 5 bases, J shed 7 bases, and the junction held 7 bases outside the gene matches.

This chain connects TRBV12-5 to TRBJ2-5; unclear D gene. This CDR3 is 12 amino acids long. In germline, CDR1 is LGHNT, CDR2 FRNRAP. Trimming pared 0 bases from V and 2 bases from J, leaving 1 base between. Here the CDR3 reads CASGLVQETQYF. CDR3 bases: TGTGCTAGTGGTTTGGTTCAAGAGACCCAGTACTTC.

The chain combines TRBV5-1 with TRBJ2-3; D possibly corresponds to TRBD2 (6 bases). Trimming removed 0 bases at V and 3 bases at J, with 14 bases between. This CDR3 contains 16 residues. Per the germline V gene, CDR1 is SGHRS and CDR2 is YFSETQ. This chain's CDR3 is CASSLAGGRGTDTQYF. Written as DNA, the CDR3 is TGCGCCAGCAGCTTGGCCGGGGGACGGGGGACAGATACGCAGTATTTT.

The chain has TRBV10-3 and TRBJ1-2, with 8 positions matching TRBD1. J was trimmed by 8 bases and V by 2 bases; bases with no gene match: 7. The CDR3 has 14 amino acids. Per the germline V gene, CDR1 is ENHRY and CDR2 is SYGVKD. This chain's CDR3 is CAISEQETGEGYTF. The CDR3 DNA reads TGTGCCATCAGTGAGCAAGAGACAGGGGAAGGCTACACCTTC.